This T cell receptor beta chain was identified during a study of T cell responses to AZD1222 COVID-19 vaccine. Study-wide results and caveats: Nearly half of spike-specific TCRs reportedly target variant regions that are unmutated in the B.1.351 and B.1.1.7 variants. When two AZD1222 doses had been given, Spike-specific TCR breadth and depth rose. Only 5 or 6 people who got AZD1222 tested seropositive at baseline. All repertoire sampling was performed exclusively after the peak T cell response.

Germline CDR1 and CDR2: SGHRS and YFSETQ. Trimming shortened V by 3 bases and J by 1 base, and 16 bases separated the two germline ends. CDR3 length equals 16 residues. The protocol was immunoSEQ multiplex PCR, while the TCRdb copy is restricted to in-frame clones and leaves out a portion. The sample includes some 120,000 clones, roughly nine tenths of them seen just once. With regard to this clone: Its matching antigen is unknown.

This chain uses TRBV5-1 with TRBJ1-2; a weak D match, TRBD1 (5 bases). The material was peripheral blood, obtained on day 0 of AZD1222 vaccination. The sequence was collected from an adult in good health. The CDR3 bases are TGCGCCAGCAGCTACCTTCCCGGGACCGATAACTATGGCTACACCTTC. This gives the protein CASSYLPGTDNYGYTF.